This T cell receptor (beta chain) was sequenced in a study of Ad26.COV2.S vaccination and SARS-CoV-2 variants. Germline V CDR1 and CDR2: SGHDN, FVKESK. V gave up 6 bases and J gave up 7 bases; unmatched junction bases: 6. There are 14 residues in the CDR3. The protocol was immunoSEQ multiplex PCR, while the TCRdb copy is restricted to in-frame clones and leaves out a portion. Here the sample spans roughly 700,000 clones, more than 80% being singletons. Treatment in this sample: around 19 received Ad26.COV2.S at low or high dose, single or two shots; 5 received placebo; per-sample allocation not given. It was on day 63 after the first vaccine or placebo injection that samples were taken.

The TCR sequence derives from a person between 18 and 60 years old who received the Ad26.COV2.S COVID-19 vaccine or a placebo. Material: peripheral blood, obtained in a trial of Ad26.COV2.S vaccine versus placebo. The chain couples TRBV14 to TRBJ1-4; TRBD1 agrees at 9 bases. CDR3: CASRVRTGAEKLFF. CDR3 bases: TGTGCCAGCAGAGTCAGGACAGGGGCTGAAAAACTGTTTTTT.